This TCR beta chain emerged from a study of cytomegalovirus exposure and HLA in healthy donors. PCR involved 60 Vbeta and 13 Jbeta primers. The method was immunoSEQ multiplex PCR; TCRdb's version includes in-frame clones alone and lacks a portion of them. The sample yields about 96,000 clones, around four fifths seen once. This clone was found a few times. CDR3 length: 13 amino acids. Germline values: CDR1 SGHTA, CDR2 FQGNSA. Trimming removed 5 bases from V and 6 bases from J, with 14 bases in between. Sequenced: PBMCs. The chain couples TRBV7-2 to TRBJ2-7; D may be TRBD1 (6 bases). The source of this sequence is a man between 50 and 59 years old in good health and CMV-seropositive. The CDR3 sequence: CASSPLGGCEQYF. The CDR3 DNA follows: TGTGCCAGCAGCCCCCTTGGGGGCTGCGAGCAGTACTTC.